The sequence of this T cell receptor beta chain was determined in a study of cytomegalovirus exposure and HLA in healthy donors. Study overall: Assignment to the Caucasian-associated ancestry cluster applied to about 80% of the approximately 420 genotyped donors. Points from the study as a whole: Trimming of TCR beta V- and J-genes showed a link, identified in a later analysis, to a missense DCLRE1C variant. Equally common other TCR beta chains were less clonally expanded than HLA-associated ones, a later analysis found.

PCR was performed using 60 Vbeta and 13 Jbeta primers. Clones were read by immunoSEQ multiplex PCR, and TCRdb kept only the in-frame ones, dropping some. Of around 150,000 clones listed, 75% to 85% were seen once; the top ten hold 1.8%. With V trimmed by 5 bases and J by 4 bases, 7 bases remained unmatched. Germline V gene lookup returns CDR1 SGHAT and CDR2 FQNNGV. There are 14 residues in the CDR3. Regarding this clone: Its specificity is not known.

This chain links TRBV11-2 with TRBJ1-2, with 7 bases aligning to TRBD1. What was sequenced was PBMCs. The sequence came from a female donor in good health and CMV-seropositive. Written as DNA, the CDR3 is TGTGCCAGCAGCCAGACAGGGCTTATCTATGGCTACACCTTC. Residues: CASSQTGLIYGYTF.